The 21 T cell receptor beta chains reported below all come from one sample, sequenced in a study of breast tumors, draining lymph nodes, adjacent tissues. One entry per CDR3 protein results from TCRdb running MiXCR on the multiplex PCR reads. The sample carries 85,000 to 130,000 distinct CDR3 sequences, less than 25% recorded once. The lymph nodes were axillary draining lymph nodes from breast cancer patients. Material: axillary lymph node tissue. All receptors derive from a female donor with breast cancer. Some clones in this sample may be carry-over from other donors' samples.

This chain joins TRBV5-6 and TRBJ2-5; D is perhaps TRBD2 (6 bases). Germline CDR1 and CDR2: SGHDT and YYEEEE. The length of the CDR3 is 12 residues. The V gene lost 0 bases and the J gene lost 9 bases, with 9 bases spanning the gap. This CDR3 is CASSLGGEAQYF. In DNA, the CDR3 is TGTGCCAGCAGCTTGGGTGGGGAGGCCCAGTACTTC.

This clonotype was counted once. V is TRBV7-3 and J is TRBJ2-3; tentatively, D is TRBD1 or TRBD2 (6 bases each). Looked up from germline, CDR1 is SGHTA and CDR2 is FQGTGA. The length of the CDR3 is 14 residues. The V and J ends lost 4 bases and 5 bases respectively, with 13 bases between them. CDR3 bases: TGTGCCAGCAGCTCCTTGGGGGGCGGAGATACGCAGTATTTT. It yields the protein CASSSLGGGDTQYF.

V is TRBV30 and J is TRBJ1-5; 8 bases map to TRBD1. The CDR3 is 19 amino acids. Per germline, CDR1 GTSNPN and CDR2 SVGIG (reference sequence). With 3 bases clipped from V and 3 bases from J, the junction kept 19 bases outside the gene matches. The CDR3 loop is CAWRESRDRRGRDNQPQHF. The CDR3, as DNA: TGTGCCTGGAGGGAAAGCCGGGACAGGCGGGGAAGGGACAATCAGCCCCAGCATTTT.

This clonotype was observed at least ten times. The rearrangement links TRBV7-3 to TRBJ2-2, with D maybe TRBD2 (6 bases). The germline V gene encodes CDR1 SGHTA and CDR2 FQGTGA. The germline V and J ends were trimmed by 5 bases and 1 base, with 8 bases remaining between them. The CDR3 is 14 amino acids. CDR3 sequence reads: CASSRGGNTGELFF. The CDR3 DNA reads as TGTGCCAGCAGCCGGGGAGGGAACACCGGGGAGCTGTTTTTT.

The sample holds many counts of this clonotype. V usage is TRBV6-5 and J usage is TRBJ1-2; tentative D call: TRBD1 (6 bases). Germline V CDR1 and CDR2: MNHEY, SVGAGI. The length of the CDR3 is 17 residues. Deletions cut 2 bases from V and 1 base from J, with 17 bases between. CDR3: CASSYSRGDGINYGYTF. CDR3 coding DNA: TGTGCCAGCAGTTACAGTAGGGGGGACGGAATTAACTATGGCTACACCTTC.

This clonotype was detected ten times or more. The chain joins TRBV12-3 or TRBV12-4 to TRBJ1-3; D call uncertain. V lost 5 bases and J lost 1, with 6 bases in between. The CDR3 contains 13 residues. This CDR3 reads CASSPASGNTIYF. CDR3 nucleotides: TGTGCCAGCAGTCCTGCATCTGGAAACACCATATATTTT.

This clonotype was seen at least ten times. This chain's CDR3 is CASSSHSGTDDYGYTF. CDR3 coding DNA: TGTGCCAGTAGTTCTCACTCCGGGACAGACGACTATGGCTACACCTTC. The chain has TRBV19 and TRBJ1-2; 7 bases fit TRBD1. The trim removed 5 bases at V and 3 bases at J, leaving 12 bases unmatched. This CDR3 region has 16 residues. From germline, CDR1 is LNHDA and CDR2 SQIVND (reference sequence).

This clonotype was found many times. The V call is TRBV29-1, the J call TRBJ2-1; 7 nucleotides agree with TRBD1. Germline assignment: CDR1 SQVTM and CDR2 ANQGSEA. Losses at the gene ends were 7 bases for V and 9 bases for J; bases not matched to a gene: 3. The length of the CDR3 is 10 residues. CDR3 nucleotides: TGCAGCGGCCGGGACAGTGAGCAGTTCTTC. Its translation is CSGRDSEQFF.

This clonotype has a count of ten or more. The chain uses TRBV12-3 or TRBV12-4 and TRBJ1-5; D perhaps matches TRBD1 (5 bases). V lost 8 bases, J lost 6 bases, and 11 bases lay in between. This CDR3 has 12 residues. CDR3 loop: CASGGRVQPQHF. Written as DNA, the CDR3 is TGTGCCAGCGGCGGCAGGGTTCAGCCCCAGCATTTT.

This clonotype was picked up many times. CDR3 nucleotide sequence: TGTGCCAGCAGCCCCCATGGAGGATCCTACGAGCAGTACTTC. It encodes CASSPHGGSYEQYF. J is TRBJ2-7 and V is TRBV7-2, with a weak D call TRBD2 (5 bases). The germline V gene has CDR1 SGHTA and CDR2 FQGNSA. The CDR3 has 14 residues. The V and J ends lost 5 bases and 1 base respectively, with 12 bases between them.

Comments on this clonotype: One base away lies a much larger clone, so this may be a sequencing read error. CDR3 amino acids: CVSRVGSNQPQHF. In DNA form, the CDR3 reads TGTGTCAGCAGGGTAGGGTCCAATCAGCCCCAGCATTTT. The genes are TRBV27 and TRBJ1-5; D is possibly TRBD1 (5 bases). CDR1 is MNHEY, CDR2 SMNVEV, per germline (reference sequence). The CDR3 length is 13 residues.

The chain carries TRBV20-1 and TRBJ1-1; D might be TRBD1 (5 bases). The CDR3 spans 9 residues. V was cut by 6 bases and J by 8 bases, with 7 bases left in between. Germline loops: CDR1 DFQATT, CDR2 SNEGSKA (reference sequence). CDR3 protein: CSANREAFF. CDR3 coding DNA: TGCAGTGCAAACAGGGAAGCTTTCTTT.

The chain combines TRBV20-1 with TRBJ1-2, with 9 bases lining up with TRBD1. Germline CDR1 and CDR2: DFQATT and SNEGSKA (reference sequence). The CDR3 sequence is 13 residues long. V lost 6 bases and J lost 7; bases outside the gene matches: 9. The CDR3 here is CSAHGYRGLGYTF. CDR3 coding DNA: TGCAGTGCGCACGGATACAGGGGGCTTGGCTACACCTTC.

The table lists this clonotype with a count of one. This chain links TRBV6-4 with TRBJ2-7, with 7 bases identical to TRBD1. The CDR3 sequence is 14 residues long. CDR1 is MRHNA, CDR2 SNTAGT, per germline. The junction had 8 bases not matched to a gene; V was cut back by 4 bases and J by 5 bases. The CDR3 region is CASSAVQGLHEQYF. CDR3 nucleotide sequence: TGTGCCAGCAGTGCGGTACAGGGGCTTCACGAGCAGTACTTC.

At least ten counts were recorded for this clonotype. V usage is TRBV19 and J usage is TRBJ2-1, with a tentative D call TRBD2 (6 bases). Germline V gene sequence: CDR1 LNHDA, CDR2 SQIVND (reference sequence). Trimming removed 3 bases at V and 6 bases at J, with 15 bases between. The CDR3 sequence is 15 residues long. CDR3 sequence (DNA): TGTGCCAGTAGTATTTCGTTGGGACTTATCAATGAGCAGTTCTTC. Translation gives CASSISLGLINEQFF.

Many counts were recorded for this clonotype. In DNA, the CDR3 is TGTGCCAGCAGCTTGCGAGGCGGGCCTTACGAGCAGTACTTC. It encodes CASSLRGGPYEQYF. This sequence joins TRBV5-6 and TRBJ2-7; tentative D call: TRBD2 (5 bases). The CDR3 runs 14 residues. Trimming removed 1 base from V and 4 bases from J, with 12 bases in between. CDR1 SGHDT and CDR2 YYEEEE come from the germline V gene. Full variable domain (remainder filled in from reference TRBV5-6 and TRBJ2-7): DAGVTQSPTHLIKTRGQQVTLRCSPKSGHDTVSWYQQALGQGPQFIFQYYEEEERQRGNFPDRFSGHQFPNYSSELNVNALLLGDSALYLCASSLRGGPYEQYFGPGTRLTVT.

This clonotype was found many times. The V gene is TRBV5-1, the J gene TRBJ2-3, with TRBD2 identical over 8 bases. The CDR3 extends over 16 amino acids. Germline V CDR1 and CDR2: SGHRS, YFSETQ. Trimming at V came to 2 bases and at J to 4 bases, leaving 9 bases not matched to a gene. Written as DNA, the CDR3 is TGCGCCAGCAGCTTCTCGCGGGGGGCCGGTGCAGATACGCAGTATTTT. It is translated as CASSFSRGAGADTQYF.

Ten or more counts support this clonotype. V and J are TRBV20-1 and TRBJ1-2; the D gene is possibly TRBD1 (6 bases). V was trimmed by 6 bases and J by 8 bases, leaving 22 bases between them. This CDR3 is built from 14 residues. Looked up from germline, CDR1 is DFQATT and CDR2 is SNEGSKA (reference sequence). The CDR3 DNA reads TGCAGTGCCACCGGTCCGACAGGCCACCGCGGCTACACCTTC. It codes for CSATGPTGHRGYTF.

Remarks on this clonotype: It may be a read error: a sequence one base away is much more abundant. The chain joins TRBV29-1 to TRBJ1-3; D ambiguous. From germline, CDR1 is SQVTM and CDR2 ANQGSEA. V lost 4 bases to trimming and J lost 0 bases, with 4 bases between them. The CDR3 spans 12 residues. The CDR3 protein is CSVGTSGNTIYF. CDR3 coding DNA: TGCAGCGTTGGCACCTCTGGAAACACCATATATTTT. Variable domain in full (rest from reference TRBV29-1 and TRBJ1-3): SAVISQKPSRDICQRGTSLTIQCQVDSQVTMMFWYRQQPGQSLTLIATANQGSEATYESGFVIDKFPISRPNLTFSTLTVSNMSPEDSSIYLCSVGTSGNTIYFGEGSWLTVV.

A remark on this clonotype: This may be a read error, as it is one base from a much larger clone. CDR3: CASSFDLVGELLF. For the CDR3, the DNA is TGTGCCAGCAGCTTTGATCTGGTGGGGGAGCTGCTTTTT. V gene TRBV7-8 combines with J gene TRBJ2-2; D is perhaps TRBD1 or TRBD2 (5 bases each). The germline gives CDR1 SGHVS, CDR2 FQNEAQ. The length of the CDR3 is 13 residues.

This clonotype was recorded at least ten times. The rearrangement joins TRBV3-1 to TRBJ2-7, with a possible D match to TRBD1 (5 bases). Deletions cut 1 base from V and 5 bases from J, with 9 bases between. This CDR3 is 13 amino acids long. Germline V CDR1 and CDR2: LGHDT, YNNKEL (reference sequence). CDR3 protein: CASSQGAGNEQYF. The DNA of the CDR3 is TGTGCCAGCAGCCAAGGTGCAGGGAACGAGCAGTACTTC.